This TCR beta chain was captured by sequencing in a study of CD8 T cells in ankylosing spondylitis. Findings and caveats of the study: The study identified a TCR beta motif of 7 or 8 highly homologous variants that appeared characteristic of ankylosing spondylitis blood.

This clonotype was observed a handful of times. Its matching antigen is unknown. TCRdb re-called the 5' RACE reads with MiXCR, one entry per CDR3 protein. The table includes 800,000 to 900,000 distinct CDR3 sequences, about 10% detected once. The V gene end was trimmed by 5 bases and the J gene end by 6 bases; junction bases not matched to a gene: 2. The CDR3 covers 14 residues. The germline gives CDR1 LNHNV, CDR2 YYDKDF (reference sequence). The sequenced sample was blood, either unsorted or a sorted T cell fraction (not recorded which). The chain employs TRBV15 and TRBJ1-4; TRBD1 aligns across 11 bases. The TCR comes from a male donor with ankylosing spondylitis. The CDR3 reads CATSGGQGDEKLFF. CDR3 sequence (DNA): TGTGCCACCAGCGGGGGACAGGGGGATGAAAAACTGTTTTTT.